This T cell receptor (beta chain) is from a study of T cell repertoires in cytomegalovirus infection (dated by TCRdb to between 2017 and 2020). At the level of the whole study: The peptide stimulations were aimed at well-studied HLA-B-restricted epitopes as well as recently identified HLA-C-restricted CMV epitopes, whose presentation resists viral immunomodulation. Donor HLA type was relevant to the analysis, because carriage of CMV infection together with the matching HLA type was indicated by public TCR beta signatures.

About this clonotype itself: No cognate antigen has been identified for it. No base-level quality is on record; no much larger clone is a single base apart.

Summary of the overall study and its limitations: The ex vivo response was dominated by HLA-C-restricted CMV-specific TCR beta clonotypes, which also provided the single most frequent clonotype in two of eight donors. Carriers of CMV infection plus the relevant HLA type were discriminated by the cumulative frequency of public TCR beta family members in the study cohort and in an independent approximately 340-donor cohort.

The CDR3 runs 15 amino acids, cysteine and phenylalanine included. Only the CDR3 region is kept as DNA, spanning 45 bases read in frame from base 1. Compared with germline, V lacks 10 bases and J lacks 3 bases; bases without a gene match: 14. From the germline V gene, CDR1 is ENHRY and CDR2 is SYGVKD. TCRdb records Illumina HiSeq 1500 as the sequencer. The public reads were quality trimmed at Q25 with fastp and then assembled into clones with MiXCR by TCRdb, keeping productive beta chains. Every entry covers one CDR3 protein and lists the most common genes and DNA from its rows. This sample gives about 470,000 distinct CDR3 sequences in total; approximately 46% of them show up just once. Around 44% of the sample lies in the top ten. The treatment or condition label on this specimen signifies: in vitro stimulation with specific CMV peptide epitopes to enrich CMV-specific T cells.

The sample in question was cultured PBMCs, obtained from culture after CMV antigen stimulation. The receptor was isolated from a human donor in good health (CMV status not recorded). Some clones in this sample may be carry-over from other donors' samples. This receptor chain uses TRBV10-3 and TRBJ2-7; 8 central nucleotides agree with TRBD2. CDR3 reads: CAKSEGRGDIYEQYF. The base sequence is TGTGCCAAAAGCGAGGGGCGGGGGGACATCTACGAGCAGTACTTC.